This is a list of T cell receptor beta chains from one sample in a study of identical twins. TCRdb called the 5' RACE reads again in MiXCR, with one record for every CDR3 protein. The sample carries nearly 650,000 distinct CDR3 sequences, roughly 7.2% recorded once. These same records also appear under a second study, on yellow fever vaccine responses in identical twins.

The sample was PBMCs. These receptors came from a woman between 18 and 29 years old in good health. Both conserved end residues are part of each CDR3. A D gene is named only where the DNA matches it firmly. Some rows mark clone size as missing; the rest say once, few, many or name a class of expanded clone.

D,size,V,J,CDR3,DNA
TRBD2,few,TRBV12-3/TRBV12-4,TRBJ2-5,CASKGLAGGETQYF,TGTGCCAGCAAAGGACTAGCGGGAGGAGAGACCCAGTACTTC
NA,many,TRBV12-3/TRBV12-4,TRBJ2-4,CASSLGAGDKNIQYF,TGTGCCAGCAGTTTGGGCGCAGGGGACAAAAACATTCAGTACTTC
NA,many,TRBV15,TRBJ2-7,CATSTSREQYF,TGTGCCACCAGCACAAGTCGCGAGCAGTACTTC
NA,few,TRBV28,TRBJ2-1,CASRVQRSSYNEQFF,TGTGCCAGCAGAGTTCAGAGGAGCTCCTACAATGAGCAGTTCTTC
NA,NA,TRBV11-2,TRBJ1-2,CASSLLRGRDYGYTF,TGTGCCAGCAGCCTTCTGAGGGGAAGAGACTATGGCTACACCTTC
TRBD2,many,TRBV3-1,TRBJ2-1,CASSQNVAGVLGEQFF,TGTGCCAGCAGCCAGAACGTAGCGGGAGTTCTGGGAGAGCAGTTCTTC
NA,few,TRBV25-1,TRBJ1-1,CARPRDGNTEAFF,TGTGCCAGACCCCGAGACGGGAACACTGAAGCTTTCTTT
NA,many,TRBV12-3/TRBV12-4,TRBJ2-3,CASSVHRWDTDTQYF,TGTGCCAGCAGCGTACACCGGTGGGACACAGATACGCAGTATTTT
TRBD2,NA,TRBV6-2/TRBV6-3,TRBJ2-1,CASSYLASGTLYNEQFF,TGTGCCAGCAGTTACTTGGCTAGCGGAACTCTTTACAATGAGCAGTTCTTC
NA,NA,TRBV5-6,TRBJ2-1,CASSYGHLAYNEQFF,TGTGCCAGCAGCTACGGACACCTGGCCTACAATGAGCAGTTCTTC
TRBD1,NA,TRBV18,TRBJ2-1,CASSPPAADRGSDEQFF,TGTGCCAGCTCACCACCGGCTGCGGACAGGGGGTCCGATGAGCAGTTCTTC
TRBD1,many,TRBV12-3/TRBV12-4,TRBJ2-5,CASSPQGTETQYF,TGTGCCAGCAGCCCACAGGGGACGGAGACCCAGTACTTC
NA,NA,TRBV7-9,TRBJ1-1,CASSSRMGGTEAFF,TGTGCCAGCAGCTCACGTATGGGGGGCACTGAAGCTTTCTTT
NA,few,TRBV6-1,TRBJ1-1,CASSTPGQNTEAFF,TGTGCCAGCAGTACCCCGGGGCAGAACACTGAAGCTTTCTTT
TRBD1,many,TRBV5-6,TRBJ1-5,CASSFLQGAPGNQPQHF,TGTGCCAGCAGCTTCCTTCAGGGGGCGCCCGGCAATCAGCCCCAGCATTTT
TRBD2,NA,TRBV11-2,TRBJ2-5,CASTLARKETQYF,TGTGCCAGTACACTAGCGCGAAAAGAGACCCAGTACTTC
NA,few,TRBV14,TRBJ2-3,CASSQEAEGDTQYF,TGTGCCAGCAGCCAAGAAGCGGAGGGGGATACGCAGTATTTT
NA,many,TRBV4-1,TRBJ1-1,CASSQYSRTANTEAFF,TGCGCCAGCAGCCAGTATTCCCGGACAGCGAACACTGAAGCTTTCTTT
TRBD1,NA,TRBV12-3/TRBV12-4,TRBJ1-5,CASRPGQGMSNQPQHF,TGTGCCAGCAGGCCTGGACAGGGTATGAGCAATCAGCCCCAGCATTTT
TRBD1,many,TRBV12-3/TRBV12-4,TRBJ2-2,CASSSGQNKAGELFF,TGTGCCAGCAGTTCGGGACAGAATAAAGCCGGGGAGCTGTTTTTT
NA,few,TRBV9,TRBJ1-1,CASSVGRRGNTEAFF,TGTGCCAGCAGCGTCGGTAGAAGGGGAAACACTGAAGCTTTCTTT
NA,many,TRBV5-1,TRBJ2-1,CASSETRRSSYNEQFF,TGCGCCAGCAGCGAAACTAGACGGAGCTCCTACAATGAGCAGTTCTTC
TRBD2,NA,TRBV5-6,TRBJ2-1,CASSSTSGPQKVNEQFF,TGTGCCAGCAGCTCCACTAGCGGGCCCCAGAAAGTGAATGAGCAGTTCTTC
NA,many,TRBV3-1,TRBJ2-5,CASSQDSGLQETQYF,TGTGCCAGCAGCCAAGACTCGGGGCTTCAAGAGACCCAGTACTTC
TRBD2,many,TRBV5-1,TRBJ2-1,CASSAMRGGLGNEQFF,TGCGCCAGCAGCGCCATGCGGGGGGGCCTGGGGAATGAGCAGTTCTTC
NA,many,TRBV5-6,TRBJ2-3,CASSRTGSGTDTQYF,TGTGCCAGCAGCCGAACCGGAAGCGGAACAGATACGCAGTATTTT
NA,few,TRBV7-9,TRBJ2-3,CASSLGQGGRDTQYF,TGTGCCAGCAGCTTAGGGCAGGGGGGGAGAGATACGCAGTATTTT
NA,many,TRBV20-1,TRBJ2-2,CSAKTPWIDGGELFF,TGCAGTGCTAAAACCCCGTGGATTGATGGCGGGGAGCTGTTTTTT
NA,many,TRBV5-1,TRBJ2-1,CASSLGQSSYNEQFF,TGTGCCAGCAGCTTAGGGCAGAGCTCCTACAATGAGCAGTTCTTC
NA,many,TRBV10-3,TRBJ1-2,CAISPDRNYGYTF,TGTGCCATCAGTCCGGACAGAAACTATGGCTACACCTTC
TRBD2,many,TRBV7-9,TRBJ2-1,CASSFSGTSDNEQFF,TGTGCCAGCAGCTTTTCCGGGACTAGTGACAATGAGCAGTTCTTC
NA,few,TRBV4-1,TRBJ1-1,CASSQDQGRGTEAFF,TGCGCCAGCAGCCAAGATCAGGGGAGAGGGACTGAAGCTTTCTTT
NA,many,TRBV6-1,TRBJ2-1,CASTQGGYRGAYNEQFF,TGTGCCAGCACCCAGGGAGGCTACCGGGGGGCTTACAATGAGCAGTTCTTC
NA,many,TRBV18,TRBJ2-7,CASSGAGTPYEQYF,TGTGCCAGCTCAGGGGCGGGAACCCCCTACGAGCAGTACTTC
TRBD2,many,TRBV7-2,TRBJ2-5,CASSGTSEGTQYF,TGTGCCAGCAGCGGAACTAGCGAGGGGACCCAGTACTTC
NA,many,TRBV12-3/TRBV12-4,TRBJ1-1,CASSLDGFITEAFF,TGTGCCAGCAGTTTGGACGGGTTTATAACTGAAGCTTTCTTT
NA,NA,TRBV24-1,TRBJ1-4,CATSDSKGTAEKLFF,TGTGCCACCAGTGATTCAAAGGGGACGGCTGAAAAACTGTTTTTT
NA,many,TRBV5-1,TRBJ2-5,CASSSLALKETQYF,TGCGCCAGCAGCTCACTAGCACTCAAAGAGACCCAGTACTTC
NA,many,TRBV6-5,TRBJ2-1,CASRQITNEQFF,TGTGCCAGCAGGCAAATAACCAATGAGCAGTTCTTC
NA,NA,TRBV5-5,TRBJ1-1,CASSFLQLNTEAFF,TGTGCCAGCAGCTTTTTACAGTTGAACACTGAAGCTTTCTTT
NA,few,TRBV6-1,TRBJ1-2,CASSGPVSGRGTHTF,TGTGCCAGCAGTGGCCCCGTATCTGGCCGAGGGACCCACACCTTC
TRBD1,NA,TRBV5-1,TRBJ1-6,CASSLGTANRGRYSPLHF,TGCGCCAGCAGCTTGGGAACCGCCAACAGGGGTCGTTATTCACCCCTCCACTTT
NA,NA,TRBV12-3/TRBV12-4,TRBJ1-3,CASSSMGSHRSGNTIYF,TGTGCCAGCAGTTCAATGGGGAGCCACCGCTCTGGAAACACCATATATTTT
TRBD1,NA,TRBV6-1,TRBJ1-2,CASGTDRANYGYTF,TGTGCCAGCGGAACGGACAGGGCCAACTATGGCTACACCTTC
NA,NA,TRBV7-3,TRBJ2-3,CASSLTSSFTDTQYF,TGTGCCAGCAGCTTAACTAGCTCTTTCACAGATACGCAGTATTTT
NA,many,TRBV21-1,TRBJ2-3,CASSGGRGSDTQYF,TGTGCCAGCAGTGGGGGACGTGGGTCGGATACGCAGTATTTT
TRBD2,few,TRBV10-3,TRBJ2-1,CAISEGLARNEQFF,TGTGCCATCAGTGAGGGACTAGCGAGGAATGAGCAGTTCTTC
TRBD1,NA,TRBV5-1,TRBJ1-2,CASSPGTGVTYGYTF,TGCGCCAGCAGTCCTGGGACAGGGGTGACCTATGGCTACACCTTC
TRBD2,few,TRBV12-3/TRBV12-4,TRBJ2-7,CASSLEVTSGRINEQYF,TGTGCCAGCAGTTTAGAGGTAACTAGCGGGAGGATCAACGAGCAGTACTTC
NA,few,TRBV7-2,TRBJ2-7,CASSRQSFSEQYF,TGTGCCAGCAGCCGACAGTCGTTTTCCGAGCAGTACTTC
TRBD2,few,TRBV10-3,TRBJ2-3,CATRTSGNADTQYF,TGTGCCACCAGGACTAGCGGGAACGCAGATACGCAGTATTTT
TRBD1,many,TRBV12-3/TRBV12-4,TRBJ1-4,CASRFLQGGNEKLFF,TGTGCCAGCAGGTTCCTACAGGGGGGTAATGAAAAACTGTTTTTT
TRBD2,NA,TRBV5-1,TRBJ2-7,CASSVVAGSYEQYF,TGCGCCAGCAGCGTGGTAGCGGGCTCCTACGAGCAGTACTTC
NA,NA,TRBV7-6,TRBJ2-5,CASSLDWNQETQYF,TGTGCCAGCAGCTTAGATTGGAACCAAGAGACCCAGTACTTC
NA,few,TRBV20-1,TRBJ1-3,CSASGRDGNTIYF,TGCAGTGCTAGTGGCAGGGATGGAAACACCATATATTTT